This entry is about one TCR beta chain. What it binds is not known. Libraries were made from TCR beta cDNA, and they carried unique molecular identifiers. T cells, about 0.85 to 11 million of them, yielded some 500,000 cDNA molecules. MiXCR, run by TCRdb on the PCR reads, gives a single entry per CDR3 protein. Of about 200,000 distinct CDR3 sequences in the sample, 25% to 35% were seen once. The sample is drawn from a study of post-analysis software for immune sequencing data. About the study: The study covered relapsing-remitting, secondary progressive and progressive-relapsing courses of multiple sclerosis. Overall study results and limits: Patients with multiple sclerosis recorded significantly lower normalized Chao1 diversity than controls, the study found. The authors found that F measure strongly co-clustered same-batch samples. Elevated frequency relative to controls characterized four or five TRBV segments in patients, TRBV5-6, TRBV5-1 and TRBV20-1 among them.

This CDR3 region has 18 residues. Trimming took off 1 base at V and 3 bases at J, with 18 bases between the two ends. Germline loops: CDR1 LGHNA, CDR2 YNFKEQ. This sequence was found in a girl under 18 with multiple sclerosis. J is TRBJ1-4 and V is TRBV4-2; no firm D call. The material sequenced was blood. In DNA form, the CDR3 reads TGTGCCAGCAGCCAAGCGGTTTTAGGAGGATCTCCTAATGAAAAACTGTTTTTT. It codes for CASSQAVLGGSPNEKLFF.